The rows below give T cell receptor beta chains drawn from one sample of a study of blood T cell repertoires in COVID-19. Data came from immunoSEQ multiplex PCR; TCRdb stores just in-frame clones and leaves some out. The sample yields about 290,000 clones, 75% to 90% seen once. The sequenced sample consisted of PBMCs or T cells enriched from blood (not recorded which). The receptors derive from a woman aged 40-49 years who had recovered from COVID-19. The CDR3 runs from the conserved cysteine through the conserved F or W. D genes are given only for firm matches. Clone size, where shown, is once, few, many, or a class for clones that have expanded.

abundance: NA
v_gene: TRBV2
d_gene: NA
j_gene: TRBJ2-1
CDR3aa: CASSEQDNEQFF
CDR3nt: TGTGCCAGCAGTGAACAGGACAATGAGCAGTTCTTC

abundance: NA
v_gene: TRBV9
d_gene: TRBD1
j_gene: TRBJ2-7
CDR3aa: CASSKGQGAYEQYF
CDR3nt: TGTGCCAGCAGCAAGGGACAGGGAGCCTACGAGCAGTACTTC

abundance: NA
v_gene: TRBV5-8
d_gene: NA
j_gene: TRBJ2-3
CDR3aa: CASSAQRTDTQYF
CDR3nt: TGTGCCAGCAGTGCGCAGCGTACAGATACGCAGTATTTT

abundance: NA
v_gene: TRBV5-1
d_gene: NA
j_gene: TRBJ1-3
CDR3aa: CASSLGRGSHSGNTIYF
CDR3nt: TGCGCCAGCAGCTTGGGTAGGGGTTCCCACTCTGGAAACACCATATATTTT

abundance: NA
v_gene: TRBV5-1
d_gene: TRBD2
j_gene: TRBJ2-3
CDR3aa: CASRTITSGGGGDTQYF
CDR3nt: TGCGCCAGCAGAACAATAACTAGCGGGGGAGGTGGAGATACGCAGTATTTT

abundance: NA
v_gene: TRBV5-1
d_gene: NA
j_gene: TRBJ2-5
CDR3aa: CASSSRLGGETQYF
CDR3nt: TGCGCCAGCAGCTCGCGCTTAGGGGGAGAGACCCAGTACTTC

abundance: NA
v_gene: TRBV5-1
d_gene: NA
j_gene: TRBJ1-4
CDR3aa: CASSFREGEKLFF
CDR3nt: TGCGCCAGCAGCTTCAGGGAGGGGGAAAAACTGTTTTTT

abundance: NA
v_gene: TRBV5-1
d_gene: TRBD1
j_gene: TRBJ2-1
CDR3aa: CASSARTGDNEQFF
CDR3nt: TGCGCCAGCAGCGCGCGGACAGGGGACAATGAGCAGTTCTTC

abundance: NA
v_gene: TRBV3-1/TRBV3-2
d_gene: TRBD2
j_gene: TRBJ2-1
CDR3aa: CASSQGPSGGGYEQFF
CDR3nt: TGTGCCAGCAGCCAAGGTCCGAGCGGGGGGGGCTATGAGCAGTTCTTC

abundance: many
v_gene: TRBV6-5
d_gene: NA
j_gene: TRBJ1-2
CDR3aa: CASSYSLSYGYTF
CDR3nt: TGTGCCAGCAGTTACTCGCTGAGCTATGGCTACACCTTC

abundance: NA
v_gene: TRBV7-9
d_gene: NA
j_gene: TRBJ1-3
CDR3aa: CASSSPGHLSGNTIYF
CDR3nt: TGTGCCAGCAGCTCCCCGGGACACCTCTCTGGAAACACCATATATTTT

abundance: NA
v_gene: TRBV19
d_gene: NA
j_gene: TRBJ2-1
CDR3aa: CASSMRGALSYNEQFF
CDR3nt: TGTGCCAGTAGTATGCGGGGTGCCTTGTCCTACAATGAGCAGTTCTTC

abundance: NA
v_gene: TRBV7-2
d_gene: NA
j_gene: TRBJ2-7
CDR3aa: CASSLARANIEQYF
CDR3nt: TGTGCCAGCAGCTTAGCGCGGGCTAACATCGAGCAGTACTTC

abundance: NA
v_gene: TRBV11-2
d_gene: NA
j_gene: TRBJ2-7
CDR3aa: CASSLEWPGEQYF
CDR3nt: TGTGCCAGCAGCTTAGAATGGCCGGGGGAGCAGTACTTC

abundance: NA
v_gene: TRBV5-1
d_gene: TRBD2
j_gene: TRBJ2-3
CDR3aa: CASSLVRLAGGPSSTDTQYF
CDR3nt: TGCGCCAGCAGCTTGGTGAGACTAGCGGGGGGGCCCTCTAGCACAGATACGCAGTATTTT

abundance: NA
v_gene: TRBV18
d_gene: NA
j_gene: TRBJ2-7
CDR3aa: CASSPPPQGPEQYF
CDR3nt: TGTGCCAGCTCACCACCCCCCCAGGGTCCCGAGCAGTACTTC

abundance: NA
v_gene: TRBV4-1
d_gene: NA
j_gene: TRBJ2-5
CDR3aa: CASSQGGLEETQYF
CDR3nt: TGCGCCAGCAGCCAAGGTGGACTGGAAGAGACCCAGTACTTC

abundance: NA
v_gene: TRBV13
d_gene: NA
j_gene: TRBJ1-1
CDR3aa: CASSLGPRRDSSEAFF
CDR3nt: TGTGCCAGCAGCTTAGGCCCCAGGAGAGACAGCTCTGAAGCTTTCTTT

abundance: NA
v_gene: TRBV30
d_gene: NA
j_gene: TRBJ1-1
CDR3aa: CAWSYGGAIKAEAFF
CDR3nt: TGTGCCTGGAGCTATGGTGGAGCAATTAAAGCTGAAGCTTTCTTT

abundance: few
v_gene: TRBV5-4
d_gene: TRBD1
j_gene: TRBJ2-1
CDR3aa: CASSSNRGPSYNEQFF
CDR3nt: TGTGCCAGCAGCTCGAACAGGGGGCCCTCCTACAATGAGCAGTTCTTC

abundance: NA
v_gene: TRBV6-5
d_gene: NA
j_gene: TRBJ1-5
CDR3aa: CASSPVRTNQPQHF
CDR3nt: TGTGCCAGCAGTCCCGTACGGACAAATCAGCCCCAGCATTTT

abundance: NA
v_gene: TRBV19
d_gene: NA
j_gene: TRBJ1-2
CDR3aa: CASRTEGGQLSYGYTF
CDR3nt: TGTGCCAGTAGGACCGAGGGCGGACAGTTAAGCTATGGCTACACCTTC

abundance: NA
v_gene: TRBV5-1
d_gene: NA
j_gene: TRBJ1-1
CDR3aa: CASSLRGNGRGDTEAFF
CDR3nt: TGCGCCAGCAGCTTGCGGGGGAATGGGAGAGGGGACACTGAAGCTTTCTTT

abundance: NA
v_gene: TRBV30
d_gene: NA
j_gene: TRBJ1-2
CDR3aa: CAWSYGSMRGYTF
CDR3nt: TGTGCCTGGAGTTATGGTAGTATGCGAGGCTACACCTTC

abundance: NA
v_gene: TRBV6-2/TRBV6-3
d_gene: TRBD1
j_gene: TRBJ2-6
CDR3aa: CASSYKGAGANVLTF
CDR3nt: TGTGCCAGCAGTTACAAGGGGGCCGGGGCCAACGTCCTGACTTTC

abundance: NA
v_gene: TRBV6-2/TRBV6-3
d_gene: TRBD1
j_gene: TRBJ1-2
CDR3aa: CASSQWTGNYGYTF
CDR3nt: TGTGCCAGCAGCCAGTGGACAGGGAACTATGGCTACACCTTC

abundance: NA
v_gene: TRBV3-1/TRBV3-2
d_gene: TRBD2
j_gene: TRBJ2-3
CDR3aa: CASSQEGAGGLTDTQYF
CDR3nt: TGTGCCAGCAGCCAAGAAGGAGCGGGGGGTTTGACAGATACGCAGTATTTT

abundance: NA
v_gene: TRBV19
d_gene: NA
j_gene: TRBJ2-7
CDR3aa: CASSKGDLSPYEQYF
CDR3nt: TGTGCCAGTAGTAAGGGGGACCTCTCCCCCTACGAGCAGTACTTC

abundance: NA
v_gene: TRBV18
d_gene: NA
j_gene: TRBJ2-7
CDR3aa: CASSLRQPGTGDSYEQYF
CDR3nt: TGTGCCAGCTCACTACGCCAGCCCGGGACGGGGGATTCCTACGAGCAGTACTTC

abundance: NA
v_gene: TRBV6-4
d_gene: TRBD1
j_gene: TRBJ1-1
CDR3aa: CASSPGQGGNTEAFF
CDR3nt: TGTGCCAGCAGCCCGGGACAGGGTGGGAACACTGAAGCTTTCTTT

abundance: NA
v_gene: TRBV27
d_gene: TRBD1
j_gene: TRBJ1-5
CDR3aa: CASSLQGADNQPQHF
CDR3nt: TGTGCCAGCAGTTTACAGGGGGCGGACAATCAGCCCCAGCATTTT

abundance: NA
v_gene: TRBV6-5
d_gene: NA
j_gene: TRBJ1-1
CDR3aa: CASRNQGPNTEAFF
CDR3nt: TGTGCCAGCAGAAACCAGGGCCCGAACACTGAAGCTTTCTTT

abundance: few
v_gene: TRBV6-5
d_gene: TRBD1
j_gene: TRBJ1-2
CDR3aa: CASSPTGGYGYTF
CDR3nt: TGTGCCAGCAGCCCGACAGGGGGCTATGGCTACACCTTC

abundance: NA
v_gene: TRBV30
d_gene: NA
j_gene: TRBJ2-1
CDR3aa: CAWSELEYGNEQFF
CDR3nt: TGTGCCTGGAGTGAACTAGAATATGGTAATGAGCAGTTCTTC

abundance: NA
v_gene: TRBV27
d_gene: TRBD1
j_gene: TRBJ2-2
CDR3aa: CASSPSRGGTGSNTGELFF
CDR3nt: TGTGCCAGCAGTCCCTCAAGGGGGGGGACAGGGTCGAACACCGGGGAGCTGTTTTTT

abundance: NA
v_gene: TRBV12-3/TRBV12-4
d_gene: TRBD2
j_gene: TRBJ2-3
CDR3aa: CASGTSGADTQYF
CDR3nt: TGTGCCAGCGGAACTAGCGGCGCAGATACGCAGTATTTT

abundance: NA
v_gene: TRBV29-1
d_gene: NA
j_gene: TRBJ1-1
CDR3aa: CSVEDFRGAITEAFF
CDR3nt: TGCAGCGTTGAAGATTTTCGGGGGGCTATCACTGAAGCTTTCTTT

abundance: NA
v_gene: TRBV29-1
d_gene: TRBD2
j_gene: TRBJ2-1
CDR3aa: CSVERLAGLGDEQFF
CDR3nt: TGCAGCGTTGAACGGCTAGCGGGATTAGGGGATGAGCAGTTCTTC

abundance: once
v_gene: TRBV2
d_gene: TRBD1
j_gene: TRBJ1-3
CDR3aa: CASSVPTQQPDRVGNTIYF
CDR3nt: TGTGCCAGCAGTGTCCCCACACAACAACCGGACAGGGTCGGTAACACCATATATTTT

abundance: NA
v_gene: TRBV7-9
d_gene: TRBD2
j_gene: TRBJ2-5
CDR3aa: CASSLLAGDTQYF
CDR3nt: TGTGCCAGCAGCTTACTAGCGGGAGACACCCAGTACTTC

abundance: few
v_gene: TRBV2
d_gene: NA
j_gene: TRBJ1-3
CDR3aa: CASSVGTDSGNTIYF
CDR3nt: TGTGCCAGCAGTGTAGGGACTGACTCTGGAAACACCATATATTTT

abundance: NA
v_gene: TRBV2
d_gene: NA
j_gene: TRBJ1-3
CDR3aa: CASKQGGNTIYF
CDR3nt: TGTGCCAGTAAACAGGGTGGCAACACCATATATTTT

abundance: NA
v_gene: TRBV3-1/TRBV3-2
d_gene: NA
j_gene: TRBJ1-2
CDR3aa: CASSQDPIFNYGYTF
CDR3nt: TGTGCCAGCAGCCAAGATCCCATTTTTAACTATGGCTACACCTTC

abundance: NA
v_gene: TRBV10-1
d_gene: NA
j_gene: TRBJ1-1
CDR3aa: CASSDGFYVMNTEAFF
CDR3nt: TGCGCCAGCAGTGACGGGTTTTATGTGATGAACACTGAAGCTTTCTTT

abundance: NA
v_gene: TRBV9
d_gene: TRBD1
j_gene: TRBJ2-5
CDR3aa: CASSVVGRGSETQYF
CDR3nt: TGTGCCAGCAGCGTAGTTGGCAGGGGGTCGGAGACCCAGTACTTC

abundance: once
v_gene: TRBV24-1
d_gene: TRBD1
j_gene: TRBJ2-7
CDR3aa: CATSDLGRDRSYEQYF
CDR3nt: TGTGCCACCAGTGATTTAGGCCGGGACAGATCCTACGAGCAGTACTTC

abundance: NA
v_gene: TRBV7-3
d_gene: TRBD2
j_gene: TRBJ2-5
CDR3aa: CASSPGLAAETQYF
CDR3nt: TGTGCCAGCAGCCCGGGACTAGCAGCAGAGACCCAGTACTTC

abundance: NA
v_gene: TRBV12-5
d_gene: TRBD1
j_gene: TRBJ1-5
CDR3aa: CASGLGATRDRAGDQPQHF
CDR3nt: TGTGCTAGTGGTTTGGGGGCAACTCGGGACAGGGCCGGGGATCAGCCCCAGCATTTT

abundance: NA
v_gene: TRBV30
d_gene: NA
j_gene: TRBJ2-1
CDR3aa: CAWSVGLALDEQFF
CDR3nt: TGTGCCTGGAGTGTAGGACTGGCTTTGGATGAGCAGTTCTTC

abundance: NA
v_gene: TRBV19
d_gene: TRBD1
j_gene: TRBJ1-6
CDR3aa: CASSIGRQGSSPLHF
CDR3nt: TGTGCCAGTAGTATAGGACGACAGGGGTCTTCACCCCTCCACTTT

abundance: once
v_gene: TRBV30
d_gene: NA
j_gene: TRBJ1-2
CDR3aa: CAWSVQAIFYGYTF
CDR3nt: TGTGCCTGGAGTGTACAGGCAATATTCTATGGCTACACCTTC

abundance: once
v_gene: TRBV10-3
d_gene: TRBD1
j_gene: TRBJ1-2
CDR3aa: CAIRGTANYGYTF
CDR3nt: TGTGCCATCAGGGGGACAGCTAACTATGGCTACACCTTC

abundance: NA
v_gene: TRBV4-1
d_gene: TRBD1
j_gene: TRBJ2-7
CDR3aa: CASSRLPGQVTYEQYF
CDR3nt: TGCGCCAGCAGTCGACTACCGGGACAGGTCACCTACGAGCAGTACTTC

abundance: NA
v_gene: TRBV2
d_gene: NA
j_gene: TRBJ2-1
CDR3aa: CASSGDGRDEQFF
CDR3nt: TGTGCCAGCAGCGGCGACGGTCGGGATGAGCAGTTCTTC

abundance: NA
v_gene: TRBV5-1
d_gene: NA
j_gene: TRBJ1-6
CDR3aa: CASSLATDSHSPLHF
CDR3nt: TGCGCCAGCAGCTTGGCAACGGACAGCCATTCACCCCTCCACTTT

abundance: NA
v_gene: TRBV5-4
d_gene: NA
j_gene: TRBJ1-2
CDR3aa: CASSQAGFYGYTF
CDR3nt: TGTGCCAGCAGCCAGGCAGGGTTCTATGGCTACACCTTC

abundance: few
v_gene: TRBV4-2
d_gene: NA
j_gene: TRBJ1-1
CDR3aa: CASSHPLGSTTRRYTEAFF
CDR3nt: TGTGCCAGCAGCCATCCCTTGGGATCCACTACCCGGAGGTACACTGAAGCTTTCTTT

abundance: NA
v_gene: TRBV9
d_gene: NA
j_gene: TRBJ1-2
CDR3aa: CASSVGGESFYGYTF
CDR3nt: TGTGCCAGCAGCGTAGGTGGAGAATCTTTCTATGGCTACACCTTC

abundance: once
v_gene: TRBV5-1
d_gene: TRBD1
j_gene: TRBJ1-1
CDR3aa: CASSGTGQGEAFF
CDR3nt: TGCGCCAGCAGCGGGACAGGGCAGGGGGAAGCTTTCTTT

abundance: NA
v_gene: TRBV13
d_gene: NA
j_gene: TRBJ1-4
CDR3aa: CASSLGLAGGAVNEKLFF
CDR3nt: TGTGCCAGCAGCTTAGGCCTAGCGGGGGGCGCAGTGAATGAAAAACTGTTTTTT